The 27 T cell receptor beta chains presented below share a single source sample, sequenced in a study of PD-1 blockade in mismatch repair-deficient tumors. Method: immunoSEQ multiplex PCR; TCRdb's copy keeps in-frame clones and lacks some. The table shows 40,000 or so clones, with roughly three quarters occurring only once. The input for sequencing was peripheral blood, taken 4 weeks after starting pembrolizumab. The receptors stem from an adult with mismatch repair-deficient cancer.

This chain joins TRBV27 and TRBJ2-7; TRBD1 might be the D (6 bases). This CDR3 comprises 14 residues. The germline gives CDR1 MNHEY, CDR2 SMNVEV (reference sequence). V lost 6 bases and J 0 bases, leaving 12 bases between the germline ends. This CDR3 reads CASSHRDTSYEQYF. The CDR3 DNA is TGTGCCAGCAGCCACCGGGACACCTCCTACGAGCAGTACTTC.

J is TRBJ1-4 and V is TRBV16; no definite D call. V dropped 2 bases and J dropped 3 bases, with 10 bases sitting between them. Germline V gene sequence: CDR1 KGHSY, CDR2 FQNENV. CDR3 length equals 15 residues. The CDR3 sequence: CASSQTASANEKLFF. CDR3 coding DNA: TGTGCCAGCAGCCAAACGGCCAGCGCTAATGAAAAACTGTTTTTT. Variable domain in full (rest from reference TRBV16 and TRBJ1-4): GEEVAQTPKHLVRGEGQKAKLYCAPIKGHSYVFWYQQVLKNEFKFLISFQNENVFDETGMPKERFSAKCLPNSPCSLEIQATKLEDSAVYFCASSQTASANEKLFFGSGTQLSVL.

The gene calls are TRBV6-1 and TRBJ1-1, with 10 bases aligning to TRBD1. The CDR3 is made up of 17 amino acids. V shed 4 bases and J 0 bases; nucleotides not matched to a gene: 8. Germline V lookup: CDR1 MNHNS, CDR2 SASEGT. The CDR3 bases are TGTGCCAGCAGTGGGGACAGGGGACGATTTATGAACACTGAAGCTTTCTTT. As protein: CASSGDRGRFMNTEAFF.

The chain carries TRBV7-9 and TRBJ2-2; D uncertain. The CDR3 is made up of 17 amino acids. V gave up 1 base and J gave up 4 bases, with 16 bases separating them. Germline CDR1 and CDR2: SEHNR and FQNEAQ (reference sequence). Here the CDR3 DNA reads TGTGCCAGCAGCTTAGTAGGTCTATTGGGATTCACCGGGGAGCTGTTTTTT. It translates to CASSLVGLLGFTGELFF.

In DNA form, the CDR3 reads TGTGCCAGCAGTCCCGTCCAACGAGGGGAGACCCAGTACTTC. It encodes CASSPVQRGETQYF. The chain employs TRBV6-6 and TRBJ2-5; D is possibly TRBD2 (5 bases). This CDR3 comprises 14 residues. The germline V and J ends were trimmed by 5 bases and 5 bases, with 15 bases remaining between them. Germline-derived CDR1 and CDR2 are MNHNY and SVGAGI (reference sequence).

The chain has TRBV28 and TRBJ1-1, with no clear D. From germline, CDR1 is MDHEN and CDR2 SYDVKM. CDR3 length: 16 residues. Trimming removed 8 bases from V and 0 bases from J, with 19 bases in between. The CDR3 loop is CASLGPPGIMNTEAFF. Here the CDR3 DNA reads TGTGCCAGCTTGGGTCCACCCGGGATCATGAACACTGAAGCTTTCTTT.

The gene calls are TRBV27 and TRBJ2-7; a possible D gene is TRBD2 (5 bases). The CDR3 is 12 residues long. The germline gives CDR1 MNHEY, CDR2 SMNVEV (reference sequence). V was pared by 5 bases and J by 4 bases, with 9 bases between. The CDR3 region has the DNA TGTGCCAGCAGTGGACGGGGATACGAGCAGTACTTC. Translation: CASSGRGYEQYF.

This clone was observed once. V is TRBV27 and J is TRBJ2-7; 8 nucleotides line up with TRBD2. V gave up 2 bases and J gave up 9 bases; unmatched junction bases: 6. The CDR3 runs to 13 residues. In germline, CDR1 is MNHEY, CDR2 SMNVEV (reference sequence). The CDR3 region is CASSLAAGVRQYF. CDR3 sequence (DNA): TGTGCCAGCAGTTTAGCAGCGGGAGTAAGGCAGTACTTC.

The genes are TRBV5-1 and TRBJ2-7; D possibly corresponds to TRBD2 (6 bases). In germline, CDR1 is SGHRS, CDR2 YFSETQ. Between the trimmed V and J ends, which lost 0 bases and 4 bases, there was a span of 20 bases. The CDR3 totals 17 residues. The CDR3 DNA follows: TGCGCCAGCAGCTTGGGCTTCTGGCCGACTAGAGATTACGAGCAGTACTTC. Translation gives CASSLGFWPTRDYEQYF.

A word on this clone: A much larger clonotype is one base distant, so this may be a read error. The chain couples TRBV25-1 to TRBJ2-2; D gene ambiguous. The V end was cut by 2 bases, the J end by 3 bases, with 4 bases between. Germline assignment: CDR1 MGHDK and CDR2 SYGVNS. There are 13 residues in the CDR3. The CDR3 sequence: CASSEGDTGELFF. The CDR3 nucleotides read TGTGCCAGCAGTGAAGGGGACACCGGGGAGCTGTTTTTT.

The chain recombines TRBV28 with TRBJ1-2; no firm D call. CDR3 length equals 12 residues. V lost 3 bases and J 6 bases, leaving 8 bases between the germline ends. Germline V gene data show CDR1 as MDHEN and CDR2 as SYDVKM. The CDR3 nucleotides are TGTGCCAGCAGTTTCTCTGGGGATGGCTACACCTTC. Encoded protein: CASSFSGDGYTF.

This chain connects TRBV5-6 to TRBJ2-1; D remains ambiguous. V lost 7 bases and J lost 5, with 19 bases in between. The germline V gene encodes CDR1 SGHDT and CDR2 YYEEEE. The CDR3 loop spans 15 amino acids. Here the CDR3 reads CASGYPLDRNNEQFF. CDR3 DNA: TGTGCCAGCGGGTACCCACTCGACCGGAACAATGAGCAGTTCTTC.

This chain joins TRBV11-2 and TRBJ2-7, with TRBD1 as a possible D gene (7 bases). This CDR3 comprises 14 residues. V dropped 2 bases and J dropped 7 bases, with 15 bases sitting between them. Germline V gene data show CDR1 as SGHAT and CDR2 as FQNNGV. The CDR3 sequence: CASSLSRGADEQYF. The CDR3 DNA reads TGTGCCAGCAGCTTATCCAGGGGGGCAGATGAGCAGTACTTC.

The CDR3 loop is CASFGISTVSGANVLTF. In DNA form, the CDR3 reads TGTGCCAGCTTCGGGATTTCGACAGTCTCTGGGGCCAACGTCCTGACTTTC. This chain uses TRBV7-9 with TRBJ2-6, with D perhaps matching TRBD1 or TRBD2 (5 bases each). The CDR3 is 17 residues long. Trimming pared 8 bases from V and 0 bases from J, leaving 17 bases between. Germline CDR1 reads SEHNR; CDR2 reads FQNEAQ (reference sequence).

The chain recombines TRBV12-5 with TRBJ2-2; 12 nucleotides align to TRBD1. Trimming cost V 3 bases and J 4 bases; bases outside gene matches: 3. The CDR3 runs 16 residues. Germline assignment: CDR1 LGHNT and CDR2 FRNRAP. The CDR3 is CASGLGTGGLTGELFF. Here the CDR3 DNA reads TGTGCTAGTGGTTTAGGGACAGGGGGCCTCACCGGGGAGCTGTTTTTT.

The V gene is TRBV30, the J gene TRBJ1-5, with 8 bases lining up with TRBD1. CDR3 size: 12 residues. The junction had 4 bases not matched to a gene; V was cut back by 5 bases and J by 7 bases. CDR1 and CDR2 (germline): GTSNPN, SVGIG (reference sequence). The CDR3 DNA is TGTGCCTGGGGACAGGGTAGGCAGCCCCAGCATTTT. Residues: CAWGQGRQPQHF.

This clone was observed a handful of times. The chain uses TRBV5-1 and TRBJ1-5; 7 nucleotides match TRBD1. Per germline, CDR1 SGHRS and CDR2 YFSETQ. The J segment lost 1 base and the V segment lost 4 bases, leaving 5 bases of the junction unmatched. CDR3 size: 15 residues. The CDR3 DNA reads TGCGCCAGCAGCCCCGGGGACAGAAGCAATCAGCCCCAGCATTTT. Amino acids: CASSPGDRSNQPQHF.

This chain links TRBV30 with TRBJ2-3, with D possibly matching TRBD2 (6 bases). CDR3 size: 12 residues. The germline CDR1 and CDR2 sequences are GTSNPN and SVGIG (reference sequence). Trimming took off 2 bases at V and 7 bases at J, with 10 bases between the two ends. The CDR3 nucleotides read TGTGCCTGGAGTCCGGGAGCCTATACGCAGTATTTT. Translation: CAWSPGAYTQYF. The full variable domain, its missing parts supplied by reference TRBV30 and TRBJ2-3, is SQTIHQWPATLVQPVGSPLSLECTVEGTSNPNLYWYRQAAGRGLQLLFYSVGIGQISSEVPQNLSASRPQDRQFILSSKKLLLSDSGFYLCAWSPGAYTQYFGPGTRLTVL.

This chain joins TRBV19 and TRBJ2-7, with D unresolved. In germline, CDR1 is LNHDA, CDR2 SQIVND (reference sequence). The length of the CDR3 is 16 residues. The V and J ends lost 5 bases and 4 bases respectively, with 21 bases between them. The CDR3: CASSSRTSPSPYEQYF. The CDR3 bases are TGTGCCAGTAGTTCCAGGACGTCACCCTCCCCTTACGAGCAGTACTTC. Filled out from reference TRBV19 and TRBJ2-7, the complete variable domain reads DGGITQSPKYLFRKEGQNVTLSCEQNLNHDAMYWYRQDPGQGLRLIYYSQIVNDFQKGDIAEGYSVSREKKESFPLTVTSAQKNPTAFYLCASSSRTSPSPYEQYFGPGTRLTVT.

The genes are TRBV6-5 and TRBJ2-7; 8 positions agree with TRBD2. Per germline, CDR1 MNHEY and CDR2 SVGAGI. CDR3 size: 12 residues. J gave up 4 bases and V 10 bases, and 6 bases lay outside the gene matches. The CDR3 DNA follows: TGTGCCACCGCAGCGGGAGCTTACGAGCAGTACTTC. Translation gives CATAAGAYEQYF.

This sequence joins TRBV13 and TRBJ2-7; the D is unclear. Germline values: CDR1 PRHDT, CDR2 FYEKMQ (reference sequence). This CDR3 comprises 14 residues. The V end was cut by 2 bases, the J end by 5 bases, with 13 bases between. The CDR3 is CASSLTPEIDEQYF. The CDR3 coding sequence is TGTGCCAGCAGCTTAACCCCCGAAATTGACGAGCAGTACTTC.

The chain uses TRBV2 and TRBJ2-7, with D unresolved. Germline CDR1 and CDR2: SNHLY and FYNNEI. The CDR3 runs to 15 residues. With 4 bases removed from V and 0 bases from J, the gap between germline ends came to 13 bases. The CDR3 region is CASSGDGKSSYEQYF. CDR3 in DNA: TGTGCCAGCAGTGGAGACGGAAAGAGCTCCTACGAGCAGTACTTC.

The J gene is TRBJ2-2, the V gene TRBV29-1; D is possibly TRBD2 (5 bases). The CDR3 covers 12 residues. The V end lost 6 bases, the J end lost 4 bases, and 9 bases lay between the germline ends. Germline V gene lookup returns CDR1 SQVTM and CDR2 ANQGSEA. The CDR3 coding sequence is TGCAGCGTCCCCGAGGGCACCGGGGAGCTGTTTTTT. Protein product: CSVPEGTGELFF.

The chain employs TRBV27 and TRBJ2-2; the D gene is possibly TRBD2 (5 bases). The CDR3 has 13 residues. Germline CDR1 is MNHEY and CDR2 is SMNVEV (reference sequence). Trimming cost V 4 bases and J 7 bases, with 10 bases left between them. The CDR3 protein is CASSSRTGGELFF. For the CDR3, the DNA is TGTGCCAGCAGTTCTCGGACTGGCGGGGAGCTGTTTTTT.

The chain uses TRBV6-6 and TRBJ1-1; D is ambiguous. With 2 bases removed from V and 3 bases from J, the gap between germline ends came to 13 bases. The CDR3 is 15 residues long. The V gene's germline CDR1 is MNHNY and CDR2 SVGAGI (reference sequence). This CDR3 is CASSYLGQVYTEAFF. The CDR3 coding sequence is TGTGCCAGCAGTTACCTCGGGCAGGTTTACACTGAAGCTTTCTTT.

This chain uses TRBV23-1 with TRBJ2-7, with D unresolved. TRBV23-1 is an ORF, and what it does is uncertain. V lost 3 bases, J lost 0 bases, and 18 bases lay in between. This CDR3 is 17 amino acids long. This chain's CDR3 is CASSHPAHPSSSYEQYF. The CDR3 DNA sequence: TGCGCCAGCAGTCACCCCGCCCACCCTTCTAGCTCCTACGAGCAGTACTTC.

The chain has TRBV6-5 and TRBJ2-1; 7 nucleotides align to TRBD1. CDR3 length: 16 amino acids. Germline V lookup: CDR1 MNHEY, CDR2 SVGAGI. With 0 bases clipped from V and 0 bases from J, the junction kept 2 bases outside the gene matches. The CDR3 loop reads CASSYSGQSSYNEQFF. In DNA, the CDR3 is TGTGCCAGCAGTTACTCGGGACAGAGCTCCTACAATGAGCAGTTCTTC.